The 29 T cell receptor beta chains given below trace back to one sample, sequenced in a study of blood T cell repertoires in COVID-19. Using immunoSEQ multiplex PCR, the repertoire was profiled, and TCRdb retains in-frame clones only, with some absent. Here the sample spans 100,000 or so clones, 69% being singletons. Sequencing was performed on peripheral blood. These receptors were collected from a man older than 75 with acute or convalescent COVID-19.

This clone has only one observation. The chain has TRBV28 and TRBJ1-4, with 10 bases identical to TRBD1. With V trimmed by 6 bases and J by 9 bases, 10 bases remained unmatched. The germline gives CDR1 MDHEN, CDR2 SYDVKM. CDR3 length: 15 amino acids. The CDR3 DNA is TGTGCCAGCAGCCATGCTGGGACAGGGGTAAAAAAACTGTTTTTT. This translates into CASSHAGTGVKKLFF.

V is TRBV7-9 and J is TRBJ1-2; D ambiguous. The CDR3 contains 13 residues. Trimming took 1 base from V and 5 from J, leaving 8 bases between them. Per the germline V gene, CDR1 is SEHNR and CDR2 is FQNEAQ (reference sequence). CDR3 sequence: CASSLDAGYGYTF. The CDR3 bases are TGTGCCAGCAGCTTAGACGCGGGGTATGGCTACACCTTC. The whole variable domain, filled in from reference TRBV7-9 and TRBJ1-2, reads DTGVSQNPRHKITKRGQNVTFRCDPISEHNRLYWYRQTLGQGPEFLTYFQNEAQLEKSRLLSDRFSAERPKGSFSTLEIQRTEQGDSAMYLCASSLDAGYGYTFGSGTRLTVV.

The chain recombines TRBV18 with TRBJ2-7; TRBD1 is a possible D gene (5 bases). Germline CDR1 is KGHSH and CDR2 is LQKENI. The CDR3 is made up of 14 amino acids. The V end was cut by 6 bases, the J end by 0 bases, with 12 bases between. CDR3 sequence: CASSYQGPSYEQYF. The CDR3 DNA sequence: TGTGCCAGCTCTTACCAGGGCCCCTCCTACGAGCAGTACTTC.

CDR3 nucleotides: TGTGCCAGCAGTTTGGACAGGGGGCGTAATTCACCCCTCCACTTT. This sequence encodes CASSLDRGRNSPLHF. V and J are TRBV6-5 and TRBJ1-6; TRBD1 aligns across 11 bases. This CDR3 has 15 residues. V lost 4 bases, J lost 6 bases, and 2 bases stayed unmatched. The V gene's germline CDR1 is MNHEY and CDR2 SVGAGI.

The chain uses TRBV9 and TRBJ2-7; the match to TRBD2 covers 9 bases. Germline CDR1 reads SGDLS; CDR2 reads YYNGEE. The V segment lost 0 bases and the J segment 5 bases; nucleotides outside the gene matches: 6. This CDR3 is 15 amino acids long. CDR3 loop: CASSVAAGGLDEQYF. The CDR3 nucleotides read TGTGCCAGCAGCGTAGCAGCGGGAGGCTTGGACGAGCAGTACTTC.

This chain connects TRBV13 to TRBJ2-1; 11 bases line up with TRBD2. With V trimmed by 5 bases and J by 6 bases, 9 bases remained unmatched. The CDR3 loop spans 16 amino acids. Looked up from germline, CDR1 is PRHDT and CDR2 is FYEKMQ (reference sequence). Here the CDR3 DNA reads TGTGCCAGCAGCCACGGACCGGGACTAGCGGTCAATGAGCAGTTCTTC. This gives the protein CASSHGPGLAVNEQFF.

The rearrangement links TRBV30 to TRBJ1-1, with a possible D match to TRBD1 (5 bases). This CDR3 region has 13 residues. Trimming removed 4 bases from V and 5 bases from J, with 14 bases in between. Per germline, CDR1 GTSNPN and CDR2 SVGIG (reference sequence). The CDR3 bases are TGTGCCTGGACGGTGGGGCTGGGGACTGAAGCTTTCTTT. Amino acids: CAWTVGLGTEAFF. The full variable domain, in which reference TRBV30 and TRBJ1-1 provide the parts outside the CDR3, is SQTIHQWPATLVQPVGSPLSLECTVEGTSNPNLYWYRQAAGRGLQLLFYSVGIGQISSEVPQNLSASRPQDRQFILSSKKLLLSDSGFYLCAWTVGLGTEAFFGQGTRLTVV.

The chain couples TRBV20-1 to TRBJ2-7; no definite D call. CDR1 and CDR2 from the germline V gene are DFQATT and SNEGSKA (reference sequence). CDR3 size: 12 residues. The V and J ends lost 3 bases and 4 bases respectively, with 10 bases between them. CDR3 loop: CSASSEIYEQYF. The CDR3 DNA reads TGCAGTGCTAGTTCGGAGATTTACGAGCAGTACTTC.

CDR3 DNA: TGCGCCAGCAGCTTGTCCCGGGATTCACCCCTCCACTTT. Its protein product is CASSLSRDSPLHF. The V call is TRBV5-1, the J call TRBJ1-6; no firm D call. The germline V and J ends were trimmed by 1 base and 8 bases, with 7 bases remaining between them. This CDR3 is 13 amino acids long. Germline values: CDR1 SGHRS, CDR2 YFSETQ. Full variable domain (missing parts from reference TRBV5-1 and TRBJ1-6): KAGVTQTPRYLIKTRGQQVTLSCSPISGHRSVSWYQQTPGQGLQFLFEYFSETQRNKGNFPGRFSGRQFSNSRSEMNVSTLELGDSALYLCASSLSRDSPLHFGNGTRLTVT.

The rearrangement uses TRBV21-1 and TRBJ2-2; the table's D call, TRBD2, has no DNA check behind it. TRBV21-1 is marked as a pseudogene. This CDR3 is built from 14 residues. The CDR3 DNA reads TGTGCCAGCAGCAAAGAGGAGGGGACCGGGGAGCTGTTTTTT. Its protein is CASSKEEGTGELFF.

A few counts support this clone. The chain carries TRBV25-1 and TRBJ2-2; D might be TRBD2 (5 bases). This CDR3 is built from 11 residues. The germline CDR1 and CDR2 sequences are MGHDK and SYGVNS. Trimming left V 8 bases short and J 7 bases short, with 8 bases between. The CDR3 sequence: CASGGGGELFF. In nucleotides, the CDR3 is TGTGCCAGCGGAGGTGGCGGGGAGCTGTTTTTT.

The CDR3 region is CASSQGAGEQYF. In DNA form, the CDR3 reads TGTGCCAGCAGTCAGGGGGCTGGGGAGCAGTACTTC. The chain uses TRBV12-3 or TRBV12-4 and TRBJ2-7; 8 bases align to TRBD1. This CDR3 region has 12 residues. Losses at the gene ends were 5 bases for V and 7 bases for J; bases not matched to a gene: 4.

For this clone: At one boundary the junction diverges from the germline segment, which might be a read error. This rearrangement joins TRBV11-2 to TRBJ2-3, with D perhaps TRBD2 (5 bases). CDR1 is SGHAT and CDR2 is FQNNGV in the germline V gene. The CDR3 consists of 14 residues. CDR3 DNA sequence: TGTGCCAGCAGCCTCCCCAGCATGGGAGATGCGCAGTATTTT. Residues: CASSLPSMGDAQYF.

The chain couples TRBV4-2 to TRBJ2-5; 12 nucleotides agree with TRBD2. This CDR3 region has 15 residues. The J segment lost 4 bases and the V segment lost 0 bases, leaving 0 bases of the junction unmatched. CDR1 and CDR2 (germline): LGHNA, YNFKEQ. The CDR3 loop reads CASSQETSGRETQYF. CDR3 nucleotides: TGTGCCAGCAGCCAAGAGACTAGCGGGAGAGAGACCCAGTACTTC.

This clone has more than one count but fewer than ten. The rearrangement joins TRBV5-1 to TRBJ1-1; possibly TRBD1 for D (5 bases). The CDR3 contains 16 residues. V was shortened by 4 bases and J by 6 bases, with 22 bases between the two germline ends. Per the germline V gene, CDR1 is SGHRS and CDR2 is YFSETQ. CDR3 DNA: TGCGCCAGCAGCCTCCAGGCTAGGGGTACGGCGGCTGAAGCTTTCTTT. Protein product: CASSLQARGTAAEAFF.

The gene calls are TRBV9 and TRBJ2-5; the match to TRBD2 covers 8 bases. Trimming cost V 3 bases and J 4 bases; bases outside gene matches: 11. The CDR3 contains 16 residues. Germline V CDR1 and CDR2: SGDLS, YYNGEE. CDR3 loop: CASSGGGTRVGETQYF. CDR3 in DNA: TGTGCCAGCAGCGGAGGCGGGACTAGGGTAGGAGAGACCCAGTACTTC.

V is TRBV7-3 and J is TRBJ2-3, with 15 bases aligning to TRBD2. The V and J ends lost 0 bases and 6 bases, in that order; junction bases with no gene match: 13. In germline, CDR1 is SGHTA, CDR2 FQGTGA. The length of the CDR3 is 20 residues. The CDR3 DNA reads as TGTGCCAGCAGCTTAACTGTACCGTCTCGGACTAGCGGGAGGGGGGATACGCAGTATTTT. Protein product: CASSLTVPSRTSGRGDTQYF.

The sample holds a few counts of this clone. V is TRBV23-1 and J is TRBJ2-7; D unresolved. TRBV23-1 has ORF status, its function being uncertain. The CDR3 totals 14 residues. With 0 bases removed from V and 1 base from J, the gap between germline ends came to 7 bases. In DNA form, the CDR3 reads TGCGCCAGCAGTCAATCCGGCGGTTCCTACGAGCAGTACTTC. Protein product: CASSQSGGSYEQYF.

The chain links TRBV7-2 to TRBJ2-7; 13 nucleotides agree with TRBD2. This CDR3 region has 16 residues. CDR1 is SGHTA, CDR2 FQGNSA, per germline. Trimming at V came to 1 base and at J to 3 bases, leaving 3 bases not matched to a gene. This CDR3 reads CASSLDGTSGIYEQYF. The CDR3 DNA reads as TGTGCCAGCAGCTTAGACGGGACTAGCGGGATCTACGAGCAGTACTTC.

The genes are TRBV9 and TRBJ2-7; tentatively, D is TRBD2 (5 bases). V was trimmed by 2 bases and J by 2 bases, leaving 11 bases between them. This CDR3 is 14 amino acids long. CDR1 SGDLS and CDR2 YYNGEE come from the germline V gene. CDR3 region: CASSVTGIPYEQYF. CDR3 nucleotide sequence: TGTGCCAGCAGCGTCACCGGGATACCCTACGAGCAGTACTTC.

This chain links TRBV6-2 or TRBV6-3 with TRBJ2-6, with a weak D call TRBD1 (6 bases). V lost 6 bases, J lost 4 bases, and 10 bases lay in between. There are 14 residues in the CDR3. From germline, CDR1 is MNHEY and CDR2 SVGEGT. In DNA form, the CDR3 reads TGTGCCAGCAGCGACAGGCGAGGGGCCAACGTCCTGACTTTC. Translating it yields CASSDRRGANVLTF.

The chain is built from TRBV28 and TRBJ1-4, with D possibly TRBD1 on 5 matching bases. V was pared by 3 bases and J by 6 bases, with 14 bases between. Germline lookup yields CDR1 MDHEN and CDR2 SYDVKM. The CDR3 is 15 amino acids. The CDR3 loop reads CASSFRDTGDEKLFF. CDR3 bases: TGTGCCAGCAGTTTCCGAGACACAGGTGATGAAAAACTGTTTTTT.

This clone occurred a few times. The chain combines TRBV6-5 with TRBJ2-5; D might be TRBD1 (6 bases). CDR1 MNHEY and CDR2 SVGAGI come from the germline V gene. The V and J ends lost 8 bases and 5 bases respectively, with 18 bases between them. The CDR3 is 14 amino acids. The CDR3 nucleotides read TGTGCCAGCGTGGAAAGGGGGATTGGGGAGACCCAGTACTTC. Translated, it gives CASVERGIGETQYF.

The gene calls are TRBV3-1 (or the pseudogene TRBV3-2) and TRBJ2-1; 11 nucleotides match TRBD2. The germline gives CDR1 LGHDT, CDR2 YNNKEL (reference sequence). V dropped 4 bases and J dropped 6; count of bases not matched to a gene: 2. CDR3 length: 14 residues. Written as DNA, the CDR3 is TGTGCCAGCAGCCTAGGACTAGCGGGCAATGAGCAGTTCTTC. This codes for CASSLGLAGNEQFF.

Comments on this clone: An end of the junction differs from the germline gene, which may be a read error. This rearrangement joins TRBV19 to TRBJ2-1; D unresolved. The CDR3 has 16 amino acids. Per the germline V gene, CDR1 is LNHDA and CDR2 is SQIVND (reference sequence). The CDR3 nucleotides are TGTGCCAGTAGCATAGATCTATACGGGTACGACAATGAGCAGTTCTTC. Its translation is CASSIDLYGYDNEQFF.

J is TRBJ2-7 and V is TRBV28; TRBD1 matches 8 bases. Trimming took 6 bases from V and 9 from J; bases not matched to a gene: 10. Germline values: CDR1 MDHEN, CDR2 SYDVKM. This CDR3 has 13 amino acids. CDR3 in DNA: TGTGCCAGCAGATCCGGGACAGGACCTTTGCAGTACTTC. Amino acids: CASRSGTGPLQYF.

This rearrangement joins TRBV9 to TRBJ2-2; D is uncertain. Germline-derived CDR1 and CDR2 are SGDLS and YYNGEE. Trimming cost V 2 bases and J 0 bases, with 8 bases left between them. CDR3 length: 15 residues. CDR3 nucleotide sequence: TGTGCCAGCAGCGTGGGCCCCGCGAACACCGGGGAGCTGTTTTTT. Protein: CASSVGPANTGELFF.

A few counts support this clone. V and J are TRBV6-5 and TRBJ1-2; D remains unclear. The CDR3 runs 13 residues. V was clipped by 5 bases and J by 3 bases, with 10 bases between them. Germline V gene lookup returns CDR1 MNHEY and CDR2 SVGAGI. CDR3 amino acids: CASSRRVDYGYTF. The DNA of the CDR3 is TGTGCCAGCAGTCGGAGAGTAGACTATGGCTACACCTTC.

The chain has TRBV12-3 or TRBV12-4 and TRBJ2-2; D remains unclear. With 3 bases removed from V and 6 bases from J, the gap between germline ends came to 2 bases. The CDR3 is made up of 11 amino acids. The CDR3 nucleotides are TGTGCCAGCAGTTTCTCCGGGGAGCTGTTTTTT. This encodes CASSFSGELFF.